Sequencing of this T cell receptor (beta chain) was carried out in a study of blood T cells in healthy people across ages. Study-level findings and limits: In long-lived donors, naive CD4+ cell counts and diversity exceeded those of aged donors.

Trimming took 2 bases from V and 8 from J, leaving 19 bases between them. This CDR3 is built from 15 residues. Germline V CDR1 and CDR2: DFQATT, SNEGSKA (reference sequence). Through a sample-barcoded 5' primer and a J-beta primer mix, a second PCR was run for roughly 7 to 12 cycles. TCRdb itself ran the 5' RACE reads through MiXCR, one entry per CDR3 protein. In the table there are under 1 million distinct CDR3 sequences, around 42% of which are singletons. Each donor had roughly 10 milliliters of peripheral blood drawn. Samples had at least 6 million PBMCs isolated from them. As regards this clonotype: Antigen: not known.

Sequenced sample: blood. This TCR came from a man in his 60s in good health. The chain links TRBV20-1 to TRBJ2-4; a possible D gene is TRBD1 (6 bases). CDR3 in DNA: TGCAGTGCTAGAAGTCCCGACTCCAGGGGAGACATTCAGTACTTC. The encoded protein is CSARSPDSRGDIQYF.